These T cell receptor beta chains were read from a single sample in a study of cytomegalovirus exposure and HLA in healthy donors. Sequencing was performed with immunoSEQ multiplex PCR; in TCRdb, only in-frame clones are kept and a portion is missing. Among around 90,000 clones listed, around 67% were seen once. Sequenced sample: PBMCs. These receptors came from a human donor in good health. Both conserved end residues are part of each CDR3. A D gene is named only where the DNA matches it firmly. Only part of the rows carry a size: once, few, many, or a class if the clone is expanded.

NA TRBJ2-1 TRBV11-3 NA TGTGCCAGCAGCTTAAACGGATTGATCGGGGATGAGCAGTTCTTC CASSLNGLIGDEQFF
NA TRBJ2-2 TRBV30 TRBD2 TGTGCCTGGGCTAGCGGAGAGAACACCGGGGAGCTGTTTTTT CAWASGENTGELFF
NA TRBJ1-6 TRBV9 NA TGTGCCAGCAGCGTAGGGCCAACAGGGTGGTCGGGGTCCTATAATTCACCCCTCCACTTT CASSVGPTGWSGSYNSPLHF
NA TRBJ2-6 TRBV7-3 TRBD1 TGTGCCAGCAGCGGGGACAGCTCTGGGGCCAACGTCCTGACTTTC CASSGDSSGANVLTF
once TRBJ2-6 TRBV19 TRBD1 TGTGCCAGTAGTAGCCAGACAGGGAGTAGTTCTGGGGCCAACGTCCTGACTTTC CASSSQTGSSSGANVLTF
NA TRBJ1-5 TRBV28 NA TGTGCCAGCACGGAGGGGTGGGATCAGCCCCAGCATTTT CASTEGWDQPQHF
NA TRBJ2-7 TRBV29-1 NA TGCAGCGTTGGAGGTGGGGCAGGGTTCTACGAGCAGTACTTC CSVGGGAGFYEQYF
NA TRBJ2-2 TRBV7-2 NA TGTGCCAGCAGCTCGTTTTCAGGGGACACCGGGGAGCTGTTTTTT CASSSFSGDTGELFF
few TRBJ1-1 TRBV5-1 NA TGCGCCAGCAGCTCCCCGGGGATGAACACTGAAGCTTTCTTT CASSSPGMNTEAFF
NA TRBJ2-1 TRBV19 NA TGTGCCAGTAGTCCGACTGTATACCCCTACAATGAGCAGTTCTTC CASSPTVYPYNEQFF
NA TRBJ1-3 TRBV7-6 TRBD1 TGTGCCAGCAGTCAAATCCCTCAGGGGGAGGACACCATATATTTT CASSQIPQGEDTIYF
NA TRBJ1-4 TRBV4-3 TRBD1 TGCGCCAGCAGCCAACTTCCCGACAGGGCAGCTAATGAAAAACTGTTTTTT CASSQLPDRAANEKLFF
NA TRBJ2-1 TRBV19 TRBD2 TGTGCCAGTAGTAACGGACTAGCGGGGAACAATGAGCAGTTCTTC CASSNGLAGNNEQFF
NA TRBJ2-7 TRBV5-1 TRBD2 TGCGCCAGCAGCTTGGTGTGGACTAGCGGGGGGGCGGCGTTCTACGAGCAGTACTTC CASSLVWTSGGAAFYEQYF
NA TRBJ1-2 TRBV11-3 NA TGTGCCAGAAGCTTAAACGTGAACAGGGCTCATGGCTACACCTTC CARSLNVNRAHGYTF
NA TRBJ1-2 TRBV5-5 NA TGTGCCAGCAGCTTGAATACTTATGGCTACACCTTC CASSLNTYGYTF
NA TRBJ1-1 TRBV6-5 TRBD1 TGTGCCAGCGGTTTAGACAGGGGAAACACTGAAGCTTTCTTT CASGLDRGNTEAFF
NA TRBJ2-1 TRBV30 NA TGTGCCTGGAGTGTTAAGGAGACCGCCGTATTTCGGCAGTTCTTC CAWSVKETAVFRQFF
NA TRBJ2-5 TRBV7-9 TRBD1 TGTGCCAGCAGCCCAGAGACAGGGTGGCGAGAGACCCAGTACTTC CASSPETGWRETQYF
NA TRBJ1-1 TRBV18 NA TGTGCCAGCTCACTCGTGGGAGCGGAAAACACTGAAGCTTTCTTT CASSLVGAENTEAFF
NA TRBJ1-2 TRBV18 NA TGTGCCAGCTCACCAATCGACAGGCCCCTATGGGGCTACACCTTC CASSPIDRPLWGYTF
NA TRBJ2-7 TRBV7-8 NA TGTGCCAGCAGCTTGGCCACCTACGAGCAGTACTTC CASSLATYEQYF
NA TRBJ2-2 TRBV19 TRBD1 TGTGCCAGTAGAGACAGGGGAGGCTCACCCGGGGAGCTGTTTTTT CASRDRGGSPGELFF
large TRBJ2-3 TRBV10-3 TRBD2 TGTGCCATCGCGGGGGTCGCTAGCACAGATACGCAGTATTTT CAIAGVASTDTQYF
few TRBJ2-5 TRBV7-2 TRBD2 TGTGCCAGCAGCCCCCGGTCGCGGGGGGGCTGGGAGACCCAGTACTTC CASSPRSRGGWETQYF
NA TRBJ2-7 TRBV6-1 NA TGTGCCAGCAGTGAAGTGTACAGCTCCTACGAGCAGTACTTC CASSEVYSSYEQYF